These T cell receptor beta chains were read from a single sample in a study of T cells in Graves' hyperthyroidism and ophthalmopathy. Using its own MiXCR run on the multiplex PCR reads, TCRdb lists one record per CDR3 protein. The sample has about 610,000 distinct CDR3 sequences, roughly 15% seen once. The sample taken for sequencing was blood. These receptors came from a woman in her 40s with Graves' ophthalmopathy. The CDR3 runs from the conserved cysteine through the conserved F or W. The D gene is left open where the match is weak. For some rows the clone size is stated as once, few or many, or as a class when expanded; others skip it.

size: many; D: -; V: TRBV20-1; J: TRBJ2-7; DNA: TGCAGTGCTGCTCGGGCGGATAGCTCCTACGAGCAGTACTTC; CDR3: CSAARADSSYEQYF
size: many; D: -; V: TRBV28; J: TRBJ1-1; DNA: TGTGCCAGCACCCACCCGTTGGGGCTGGGGGCTTTCTTT; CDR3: CASTHPLGLGAFF
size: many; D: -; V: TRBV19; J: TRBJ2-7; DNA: TGTGCCAGTAGCCTAGAGGGGCGAAGATCCTACGAGCAGTACTTC; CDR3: CASSLEGRRSYEQYF
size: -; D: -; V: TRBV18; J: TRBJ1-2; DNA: TGTGCCAGCTCACCGGGGCAGGCCGTTGATGGCTACACCTTC; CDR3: CASSPGQAVDGYTF
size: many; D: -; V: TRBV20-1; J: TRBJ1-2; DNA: TGCAGTGCTAGCACTCTATCCTATGGCTACACCTTC; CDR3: CSASTLSYGYTF
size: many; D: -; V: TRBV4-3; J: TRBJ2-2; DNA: TGCGCCAGCAGCCAAGATAGCGGTCATAACACCGGGGAGCTGTTTTTT; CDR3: CASSQDSGHNTGELFF
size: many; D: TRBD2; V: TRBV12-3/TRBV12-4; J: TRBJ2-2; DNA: TGTGCCAGCACAAGACTAGCGAAGAACACCGGGGAGCTGTTTTTT; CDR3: CASTRLAKNTGELFF
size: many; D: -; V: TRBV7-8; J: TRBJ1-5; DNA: TGTGCCAGCAGCTTAGGTGCACATAGCAATCAGCCCCAGCATTTT; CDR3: CASSLGAHSNQPQHF
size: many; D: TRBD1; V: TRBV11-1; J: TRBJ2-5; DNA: TGTGCCAGCAGCCCCGCAGGGGGCGGAGGAGAGACCCAGTACTTC; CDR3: CASSPAGGGGETQYF
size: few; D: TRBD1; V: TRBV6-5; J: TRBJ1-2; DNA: TGTGCCAGCAGTTTTGGCAGGGGGAACTATGGCTACACCTTC; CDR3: CASSFGRGNYGYTF
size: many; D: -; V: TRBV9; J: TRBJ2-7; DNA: TGTGCCAGCTCCACAGGGGGGAGGGCCTACGAGCAGTACTTC; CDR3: CASSTGGRAYEQYF
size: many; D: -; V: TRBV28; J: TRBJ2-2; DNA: TGTGCCAGCGTGGCAGGGGCGGACACCGGGGAGCTGTTTTTT; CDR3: CASVAGADTGELFF
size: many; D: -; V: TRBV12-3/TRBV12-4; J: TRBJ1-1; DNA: TGTGCCAGCAGCCCCTACCCGACAGGCACTGAAGCTTTCTTT; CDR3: CASSPYPTGTEAFF
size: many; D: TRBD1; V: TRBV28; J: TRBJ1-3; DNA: TGTGCCAGCAGTGGGGCGGACAGGAGCTCTGGAAACACCATATATTTT; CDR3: CASSGADRSSGNTIYF
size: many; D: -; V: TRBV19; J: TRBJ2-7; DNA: TGTGCCAGTAGCCCGGGCAGGGACTTCTCCGAGCAGTACTTC; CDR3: CASSPGRDFSEQYF
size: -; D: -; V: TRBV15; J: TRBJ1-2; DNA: TGTGCCACCAGCAGAGAAACCGGGGGAGGGCGCGGCTACACCTTC; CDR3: CATSRETGGGRGYTF
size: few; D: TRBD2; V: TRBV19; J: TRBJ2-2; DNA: TGTGCCAGTAGTACGCTAGCGGGAGAGGGCGGGGAGCTGTTTTTT; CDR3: CASSTLAGEGGELFF
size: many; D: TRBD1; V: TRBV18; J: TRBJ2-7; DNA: TGTGCCAGCTCACCACCACCGACAGGGTCCGAGCAGTACTTC; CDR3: CASSPPPTGSEQYF
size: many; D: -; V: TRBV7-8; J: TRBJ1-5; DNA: TGTGCCAGCAGCCGTCTCAGGAATCAGCCCCAGCATTTT; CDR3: CASSRLRNQPQHF
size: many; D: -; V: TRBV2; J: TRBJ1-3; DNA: TGTGCCAGCAGTGAAGCAAACGATTCTGGAAACACCATATATTTT; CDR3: CASSEANDSGNTIYF
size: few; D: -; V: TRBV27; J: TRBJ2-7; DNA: TGTGCCAGCAGTTTATCAGCGGGACATGGGGTTTACGAGCAGTACTTC; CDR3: CASSLSAGHGVYEQYF
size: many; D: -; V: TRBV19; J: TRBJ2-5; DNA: TGTGCCAGTAGTATAGAGGCGACTCCACTGTGGGAGACCCAGTACTTC; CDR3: CASSIEATPLWETQYF
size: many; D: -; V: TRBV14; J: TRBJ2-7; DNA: TGTGCCAACAGCCCCCGAGGCCGAGGGGATTACGAGCAGTACTTC; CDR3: CANSPRGRGDYEQYF
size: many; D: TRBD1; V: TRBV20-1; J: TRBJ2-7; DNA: TGCAGTGCTAGCAGGACAGGGGTTCTCTACGAGCAGTACTTC; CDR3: CSASRTGVLYEQYF
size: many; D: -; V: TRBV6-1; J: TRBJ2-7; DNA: TGTGCCAGCAGTGACCGGGGGGCATCCTACGAGCAGTACTTC; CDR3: CASSDRGASYEQYF
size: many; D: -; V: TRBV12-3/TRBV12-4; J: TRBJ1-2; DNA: TGTGCCAGCAGTCCCGGGGGAAACTATGGCTACACCTTC; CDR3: CASSPGGNYGYTF
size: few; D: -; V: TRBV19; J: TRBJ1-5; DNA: TGTGCCAGTAGTCCCCGGAGTGATAGCAATCAGCCCCAGCATTTT; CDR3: CASSPRSDSNQPQHF
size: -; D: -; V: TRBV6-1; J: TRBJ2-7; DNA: TGTGCCAGCTCACCAGGGCCTTCGTCTAACGCGTTGGAGCAGTACTTC; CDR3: CASSPGPSSNALEQYF
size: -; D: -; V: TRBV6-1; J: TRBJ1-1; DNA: TGTGCCAGCATAAACAATATGAACACTGAAGCTTTCTTT; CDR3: CASINNMNTEAFF
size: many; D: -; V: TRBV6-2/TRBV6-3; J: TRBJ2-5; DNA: TGTGCCAGCAGAAACTCCGGGACCCAAGAGACCCAGTACTTC; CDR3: CASRNSGTQETQYF
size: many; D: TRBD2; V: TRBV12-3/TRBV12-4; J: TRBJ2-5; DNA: TGTGCCAGCAGTACGGGACTAGTCTTGGAGACCCAGTACTTC; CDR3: CASSTGLVLETQYF
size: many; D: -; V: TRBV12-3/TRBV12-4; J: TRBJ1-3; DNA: TGTGCCAGCAACCTACAGGGAACTGGAAACACCATATATTTT; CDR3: CASNLQGTGNTIYF
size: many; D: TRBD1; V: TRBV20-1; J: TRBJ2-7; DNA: TGCAGTGCTAGGGGGGACAGGGGCGGATACGAGCAGTACTTC; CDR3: CSARGDRGGYEQYF
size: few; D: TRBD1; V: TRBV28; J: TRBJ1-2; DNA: TGTGCCAGCAGGCAGGGGGTAGACTATGGCTACACCTTC; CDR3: CASRQGVDYGYTF
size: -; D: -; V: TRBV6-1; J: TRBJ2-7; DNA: TGTGCCAGCAGTACAGTGGAGGTGATCTCCTACGAGCAGTACTTC; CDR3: CASSTVEVISYEQYF
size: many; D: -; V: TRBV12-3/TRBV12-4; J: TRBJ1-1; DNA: TGTGCCAGCACTTCCAGGGATCGAGGGACTGAAGCTTTCTTT; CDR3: CASTSRDRGTEAFF
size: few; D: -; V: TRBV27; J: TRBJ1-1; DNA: TGTGCCAGCAGTCCAGACAGACACACTGAAGCTTTCTTT; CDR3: CASSPDRHTEAFF
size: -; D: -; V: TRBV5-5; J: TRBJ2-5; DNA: TGTGCCAGCAGCGGGTGGGGGGAGAGGGCCCAGTACTTC; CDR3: CASSGWGERAQYF
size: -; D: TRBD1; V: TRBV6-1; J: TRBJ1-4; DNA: TGTGCCAGCAGCCGGACAGGGTGGACTGAAAAACTGTTTTTT; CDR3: CASSRTGWTEKLFF
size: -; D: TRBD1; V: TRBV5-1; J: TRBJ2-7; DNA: TGCGCCAGCTCCCTGGGGACAGGGGGCGAGGAGCAGTACTTC; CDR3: CASSLGTGGEEQYF
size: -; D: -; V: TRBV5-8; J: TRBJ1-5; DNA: TGTGCCAGCAGCTTGGCGGTGAGCGACAATCAGCCCCAGCATTTT; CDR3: CASSLAVSDNQPQHF
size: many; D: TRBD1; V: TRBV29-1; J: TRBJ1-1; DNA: TGCAGCGTTGAAGACCCCAGACAGGGCGCGACTGAAGCTTTCTTT; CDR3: CSVEDPRQGATEAFF
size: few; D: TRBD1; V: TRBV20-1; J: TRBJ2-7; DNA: TGCAGTGCGACCGGACAGGGGGCGGGGGAGCAGTACTTC; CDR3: CSATGQGAGEQYF